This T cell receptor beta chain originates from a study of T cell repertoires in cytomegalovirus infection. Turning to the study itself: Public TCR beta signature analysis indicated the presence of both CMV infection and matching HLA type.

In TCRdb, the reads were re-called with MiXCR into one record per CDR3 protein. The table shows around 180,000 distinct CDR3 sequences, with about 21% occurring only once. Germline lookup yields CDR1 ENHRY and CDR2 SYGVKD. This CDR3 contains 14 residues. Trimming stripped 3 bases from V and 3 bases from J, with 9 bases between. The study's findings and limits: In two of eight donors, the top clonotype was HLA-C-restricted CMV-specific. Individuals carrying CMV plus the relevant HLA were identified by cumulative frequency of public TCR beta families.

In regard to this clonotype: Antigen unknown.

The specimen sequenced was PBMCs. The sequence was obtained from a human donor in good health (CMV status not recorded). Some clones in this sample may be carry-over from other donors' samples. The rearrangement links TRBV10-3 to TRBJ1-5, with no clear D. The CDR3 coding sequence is TGTGCCATCAGTGATCCCGGCTACAATCAGCCCCAGCATTTT. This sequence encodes CAISDPGYNQPQHF.